The T cell receptor beta chain described here comes from a study of cytomegalovirus exposure and HLA in healthy donors. Study findings and constraints: In a later analysis, HLA-associated TCR beta chains were more clonally expanded than equally common others. Common viral pathogens seemed, in a later analysis, to connect with several of the most significant clusters.

This CDR3 is 17 amino acids long. Per germline, CDR1 SGHVS and CDR2 FNYEAQ. V lost 1 base, J lost 1 base, and 16 bases lay in between. A multiplex PCR was run with 60 Vbeta primers and 13 Jbeta primers. Some clones are missing from TCRdb's copy, which holds only in-frame ones; the method was immunoSEQ multiplex PCR. This sample has some 110,000 clones, with over 65% found just once. On this clone itself: The antigen is unknown.

This TCR derives from a woman in her 30s in good health and CMV-seronegative. The material sequenced was PBMCs. The chain employs TRBV7-6 and TRBJ1-1, with TRBD1 as a possible D gene (5 bases). Written as DNA, the CDR3 is TGTGCCAGCAGCTTAGGGGAACGGGGGGACGCGAACACTGAAGCTTTCTTT. Amino acid sequence: CASSLGERGDANTEAFF.